Below, 32 T cell receptor beta chains from the same sample are listed, as sequenced in a study of T-cell memory formation after mild COVID-19. TCRdb recomputed calls from the 5' RACE reads with MiXCR, one row per CDR3 protein. The sample includes approximately 500,000 distinct CDR3 sequences, approximately 23% of them seen just once. Sequencing used PBMCs or a T cell subset sorted from them (not recorded which). The source of these receptors is an adult woman who had mild COVID-19 (a few samples of this study predate the infection). Cell type and time point are not known.

This clonotype was detected a few times. The chain joins TRBV7-2 to TRBJ2-3; D not certain. The V gene lost 5 bases and the J gene lost 8 bases, with 14 bases spanning the gap. The CDR3 has 13 amino acids. Per the germline V gene, CDR1 is SGHTA and CDR2 is FQGNSA. In nucleotides, the CDR3 is TGTGCCAGCAGCCAGGTCACCGGAAGTACGCAGTATTTT. This gives the protein CASSQVTGSTQYF.

A few counts support this clonotype. Here the CDR3 reads CASSGPGQHNEQFF. The CDR3 region has the DNA TGTGCCAGCAGCGGGCCGGGACAGCACAATGAGCAGTTCTTC. J is TRBJ2-1 and V is TRBV7-3, with 7 nucleotides matching TRBD1. The CDR3 length is 14 residues. Germline V CDR1 and CDR2: SGHTA, FQGTGA. V dropped 5 bases and J dropped 5; count of bases not matched to a gene: 6.

A few counts support this clonotype. The J gene is TRBJ2-3, the V gene TRBV19; TRBD2 might be the D (6 bases). CDR3 length equals 14 residues. Per germline, CDR1 LNHDA and CDR2 SQIVND (reference sequence). The V end lost 5 bases, the J end lost 4 bases, and 13 bases lay between the germline ends. CDR3 in amino acids: CASSAGLMSDTQYF. The CDR3 DNA follows: TGTGCCAGTAGTGCCGGACTAATGTCAGATACGCAGTATTTT.

The chain uses TRBV15 and TRBJ2-5, with TRBD1 as a possible D gene (5 bases). The ends were cut back, 2 bases at V and 1 base at J, with 8 bases in the middle. The CDR3 loop spans 14 amino acids. Per the germline V gene, CDR1 is LNHNV and CDR2 is YYDKDF (reference sequence). The CDR3 region is CATSRRQTQETQYF. The CDR3 region has the DNA TGTGCCACCAGCAGACGACAGACCCAAGAGACCCAGTACTTC.

The genes are TRBV29-1 and TRBJ2-5, with TRBD1 as a possible D gene (5 bases). Germline V gives CDR1 SQVTM, CDR2 ANQGSEA. V lost 6 bases and J lost 4, with 18 bases in between. The length of the CDR3 is 14 residues. CDR3 nucleotides: TGCAGCGTGGAGCCTCAGGGTAGAGTAGAGACCCAGTACTTC. This sequence encodes CSVEPQGRVETQYF.

The rearrangement uses TRBV7-3 and TRBJ2-2; D may be TRBD2 (5 bases). The V and J ends lost 5 bases and 4 bases respectively, with 17 bases between them. CDR3 length: 16 amino acids. In germline, CDR1 is SGHTA, CDR2 FQGTGA. For the CDR3, the DNA is TGTGCCAGCAGCAAAGGTGGACTTCCACGCACCGGGGAGCTGTTTTTT. This sequence encodes CASSKGGLPRTGELFF.

This sequence joins TRBV4-1 and TRBJ2-2; perhaps TRBD2 as D (6 bases). The CDR3 sequence is 17 residues long. The V end lost 8 bases, the J end lost 4 bases, and 23 bases lay between the germline ends. CDR1 is MGHRA and CDR2 is YSYEKL in the germline V gene. The chain's CDR3 is CASASRGISEGTGELFF. The CDR3 DNA follows: TGCGCCAGCGCCTCCCGCGGGATTAGCGAAGGCACCGGGGAGCTGTTTTTT.

This clonotype has a handful of counts. The chain is built from TRBV12-3 or TRBV12-4 and TRBJ2-7, with D perhaps matching TRBD2 (5 bases). The CDR3 consists of 14 residues. Trimming cost V 0 bases and J 5 bases, with 11 bases left between them. CDR3 region: CASSLAPGMDEQYF. CDR3 coding DNA: TGTGCCAGCAGTTTAGCGCCGGGGATGGACGAGCAGTACTTC.

The chain has TRBV20-1 and TRBJ2-7; 7 positions agree with TRBD1. This CDR3 has 14 amino acids. With V trimmed by 1 base and J by 3 bases, 6 bases remained unmatched. In germline, CDR1 is DFQATT, CDR2 SNEGSKA (reference sequence). The CDR3 bases are TGCAGTGCTAGAGTCACAGGGGCCTACTACGAGCAGTACTTC. Protein product: CSARVTGAYYEQYF.

This clonotype has just one count. The V and J genes are TRBV5-5 and TRBJ1-2; weak D call: TRBD1 (5 bases). Per germline, CDR1 SGHKS and CDR2 YYEKEE (reference sequence). V dropped 3 bases and J dropped 7 bases, with 19 bases sitting between them. The CDR3 covers 15 residues. The CDR3 nucleotides read TGTGCCAGCAGCTGGACCGGGACCCCAGATGGTGGCTACACCTTC. It codes for CASSWTGTPDGGYTF. Variable domain in full (rest from reference TRBV5-5 and TRBJ1-2): DAGVTQSPTHLIKTRGQQVTLRCSPISGHKSVSWYQQVLGQGPQFIFQYYEKEERGRGNFPDRFSARQFPNYSSELNVNALLLGDSALYLCASSWTGTPDGGYTFGSGTRLTVV.

This sequence joins TRBV3-1 and TRBJ2-5; D not certain. Germline lookup yields CDR1 LGHDT and CDR2 YNNKEL (reference sequence). There are 16 residues in the CDR3. Trimming took off 1 base at V and 0 bases at J, with 12 bases between the two ends. CDR3 sequence reads: CASSQVSSRYQETQYF. In DNA form, the CDR3 reads TGTGCCAGCAGCCAAGTTAGTAGCCGGTACCAAGAGACCCAGTACTTC.

This clonotype was seen a single time. This CDR3 is missing its conserved last phenylalanine or tryptophan, likely due to a read error. The chain employs TRBV5-1 and TRBJ2-1; TRBD1 aligns across 10 bases. The V gene end was trimmed by 5 bases and the J gene end by 4 bases; junction bases not matched to a gene: 9. From germline, CDR1 is SGHRS and CDR2 YFSETQ. CDR3 length equals 16 residues. CDR3 nucleotide sequence: TGCGCCAGCAGTCAATCCGGGACAGGGGCTTACAATGAGCAGTTCTTA. Encoded protein: CASSQSGTGAYNEQFL.

The chain is built from TRBV27 and TRBJ1-1; TRBD1 agrees at 7 bases. J was trimmed by 1 base and V by 3 bases; bases with no gene match: 11. The CDR3 length is 17 residues. CDR1 is MNHEY, CDR2 SMNVEV, per germline (reference sequence). The CDR3: CASSFGQGVLGNTEAFF. The CDR3 region has the DNA TGTGCCAGCAGTTTTGGGCAGGGGGTTTTGGGGAACACTGAAGCTTTCTTT.

The chain uses TRBV6-6 and TRBJ1-1; D not certain. Germline CDR1 reads MNHNY; CDR2 reads SVGAGI (reference sequence). The CDR3 consists of 13 residues. Trimming removed 2 bases at V and 6 bases at J, with 10 bases between. The CDR3 spells CASSYTGSPEAFF. In DNA form, the CDR3 reads TGTGCCAGCAGTTACACCGGTAGTCCTGAAGCTTTCTTT.

This clonotype appeared a few times. Written as DNA, the CDR3 is TGTGCCAGCAGCCAAGGATCGCTAGCGGGCTATTACGGGACCCAGTACTTC. It codes for CASSQGSLAGYYGTQYF. J is TRBJ2-5 and V is TRBV3-1; 8 positions agree with TRBD2. This CDR3 contains 17 residues. The junction had 14 bases not matched to a gene; V was cut back by 1 base and J by 7 bases. CDR1 is LGHDT and CDR2 is YNNKEL in the germline V gene (reference sequence).

The V gene is TRBV4-2, the J gene TRBJ2-3, with 10 bases identical to TRBD2. V trimming: 4 bases; J trimming: 1 base; junction bases outside the gene matches: 8. This CDR3 has 17 residues. Germline CDR1 is LGHNA and CDR2 is YNFKEQ. The CDR3 bases are TGTGCCAGCAGCCTTGGACTAGCGGAGAGGGGCACAGATACGCAGTATTTT. Its protein is CASSLGLAERGTDTQYF.

With regard to this clonotype: Germline and junction disagree at one end, which may indicate a read error. CDR3 in amino acids: CSVQEARGGNEQFF. The CDR3 DNA is TGCAGCGTTCAAGAGGCCAGGGGGGGCAATGAGCAGTTCTTC. This sequence joins TRBV29-1 and TRBJ2-1; D tentatively fits TRBD1 or TRBD2 (7 bases each). The CDR3 loop spans 14 amino acids. Per the germline V gene, CDR1 is SQVTM and CDR2 is ANQGSEA.

This clonotype was recorded at least ten times. The J gene is TRBJ2-1, the V gene TRBV12-3 or TRBV12-4, with D unresolved. The CDR3 has 13 amino acids. Deletions cut 2 bases from V and 6 bases from J, with 8 bases between. CDR3 in amino acids: CASSLLSRNEQFF. CDR3 nucleotides: TGTGCCAGCAGTTTATTAAGCCGCAATGAGCAGTTCTTC.

The chain is built from TRBV7-9 and TRBJ1-3; 7 bases match TRBD1. The germline gives CDR1 SEHNR, CDR2 FQNEAQ (reference sequence). The length of the CDR3 is 15 residues. The V and J ends lost 5 bases and 0 bases, in that order; junction bases with no gene match: 4. The chain's CDR3 is CASSPTGSSGNTIYF. CDR3 coding DNA: TGTGCCAGCAGCCCGACAGGGAGCTCTGGAAACACCATATATTTT.

This clonotype showed up just a few times. The rearrangement uses TRBV3-1 and TRBJ2-2, with D uncertain. CDR3 length equals 14 residues. CDR1 and CDR2 (germline): LGHDT, YNNKEL (reference sequence). V was clipped by 2 bases and J by 4 bases, with 8 bases between them. This CDR3 is CASSQLRGTGELFF. CDR3 nucleotide sequence: TGTGCCAGCAGCCAACTGAGAGGCACCGGGGAGCTGTTTTTT.

The chain employs TRBV3-1 and TRBJ2-7; D could derive from TRBD1 or TRBD2 (5 bases each). Germline V gives CDR1 LGHDT, CDR2 YNNKEL (reference sequence). V lost 4 bases, J lost 12 bases, and 16 bases lay in between. The CDR3 totals 12 residues. Here the CDR3 DNA reads TGTGCCAGCAGCCCACCCCGAGGGGAGACGTACTTC. It codes for CASSPPRGETYF.

In its sample, this clonotype was seen a few times. The chain carries TRBV6-2 or TRBV6-3 and TRBJ2-2; a weak D match, TRBD2 (5 bases). The CDR3 runs to 15 residues. Trimming shortened V by 4 bases and J by 0 bases, and 9 bases separated the two germline ends. Germline CDR1 reads MNHEY; CDR2 reads SVGEGT. The CDR3 is CASSSRTSNTGELFF. CDR3 nucleotide sequence: TGTGCCAGCAGTTCAAGGACTTCGAACACCGGGGAGCTGTTTTTT.

Only a few counts were recorded for this clonotype. The chain carries TRBV23-1 and TRBJ2-1; TRBD2 matches 9 bases. TRBV23-1 is annotated as an ORF whose role is uncertain. The CDR3 consists of 13 residues. The trim removed 4 bases at V and 12 bases at J, leaving 7 bases unmatched. DNA for the CDR3: TGCGCCAGCAGTCGAGGGACTAGCAGCGTGCAGTTCTTC. Protein: CASSRGTSSVQFF.

The CDR3 bases are TGTGCCAGCAGTCGCGAACAGGCGAACACTGAAGCTTTCTTT. This gives the protein CASSREQANTEAFF. J is TRBJ1-1 and V is TRBV12-3 or TRBV12-4; the D gene is possibly TRBD1 (5 bases). This CDR3 is built from 14 residues. V lost 5 bases to trimming and J lost 1 base, with 11 bases between them.

The gene calls are TRBV20-1 and TRBJ2-3; 8 bases match TRBD1. The CDR3 extends over 14 amino acids. V gave up 5 bases and J gave up 2 bases; unmatched junction bases: 6. Germline CDR1 is DFQATT and CDR2 is SNEGSKA (reference sequence). This CDR3 reads CSARTTGATDTQYF. The CDR3 nucleotides are TGCAGTGCTCGCACGACAGGGGCCACAGATACGCAGTATTTT.

The chain is built from TRBV12-3 or TRBV12-4 and TRBJ1-4; 9 nucleotides agree with TRBD1. V shed 4 bases, J shed 6 bases, and the junction held 6 bases outside the gene matches. CDR3 length: 15 amino acids. The CDR3 DNA is TGTGCCAGCAGTTCCACAGGGGGCCAGTATGAAAAACTGTTTTTT. It encodes CASSSTGGQYEKLFF.

As for this clonotype: A much more abundant neighbour one base away suggests this may be a read error. This chain connects TRBV7-9 to TRBJ2-5, with a possible D match to TRBD1 (6 bases). CDR3 length: 16 amino acids. V was trimmed by 0 bases and J by 4 bases, leaving 15 bases between them. Per the germline V gene, CDR1 is SEHNR and CDR2 is FQNEAQ (reference sequence). The CDR3: CASSLAGATCGETQYF. CDR3 bases: TGTGCCAGCAGCTTAGCGGGGGCCACGTGTGGAGAGACCCAGTACTTC.

The sample holds a few counts of this clonotype. The chain is built from TRBV5-4 and TRBJ2-7; 16 bases fit TRBD2. CDR3 length equals 18 residues. The V gene's germline CDR1 is SGHNT and CDR2 YYREEE (reference sequence). Unmatched junction bases numbered 5, after V lost 0 bases and J lost 2 bases. The CDR3: CASSLGGLAGGPPYEQYF. Here the CDR3 DNA reads TGTGCCAGCAGCTTGGGGGGACTAGCGGGAGGGCCTCCCTACGAGCAGTACTTC.

The chain recombines TRBV20-1 with TRBJ1-2, with D unclear. The V end was cut by 6 bases, the J end by 8 bases, with 22 bases between. In germline, CDR1 is DFQATT, CDR2 SNEGSKA (reference sequence). The CDR3 loop spans 14 amino acids. Here the CDR3 reads CSAPNGSMSAGYTF. CDR3 DNA sequence: TGCAGTGCCCCAAACGGATCAATGAGTGCGGGCTACACCTTC.

The chain is built from TRBV7-6 and TRBJ2-3; D is possibly TRBD1 or TRBD2 (5 bases each). Per germline, CDR1 SGHVS and CDR2 FNYEAQ. This CDR3 region has 14 residues. V gave up 5 bases and J gave up 4 bases, with 13 bases separating them. The CDR3 DNA is TGTGCCAGCAGCCGAACGAGGGGACCAGATACGCAGTATTTT. This sequence encodes CASSRTRGPDTQYF.

Ten or more counts support this clonotype. The chain joins TRBV12-3 or TRBV12-4 to TRBJ2-2; unclear D gene. Trimming stripped 5 bases from V and 4 bases from J, with 8 bases between. The length of the CDR3 is 13 residues. CDR3 in DNA: TGTGCCAGCAGTCCCCGTAGCACCGGGGAGCTGTTTTTT. It yields the protein CASSPRSTGELFF.

The rearrangement uses TRBV7-9 and TRBJ1-2, with D unclear. The CDR3 is 12 amino acids. With 5 bases removed from V and 4 bases from J, the gap between germline ends came to 8 bases. CDR1 and CDR2 from the germline V gene are SEHNR and FQNEAQ (reference sequence). In nucleotides, the CDR3 is TGTGCCAGCAGCCAAGAATCCTATGGCTACACCTTC. It codes for CASSQESYGYTF.